This T cell receptor beta chain was recorded in a study of CD8+ T cells in alopecia areata. In the study overall: Using the percentage of affected scalp area, treated patients' severity was scored.

Treatment denoted: oral pan-JAK inhibitor, 5-10 mg twice daily. Investigators isolated RNA and reverse transcribed it into cDNA to act as the sequencing template. Generated by immunoSEQ multiplex PCR, the TCRdb table keeps only in-frame clones and is missing some. This table holds about 180,000 clones, about 53% found once. Sequencing used CD8+ T cells sorted from blood, obtained at week 24, from a patient treated with tofacitinib. The TCR comes from a human donor with alopecia areata.

CDR3 in DNA: TGCAGCGCCCAGGGAAGCGGGGGGGAGAACACCGGGGAGCTGTTTTTT. Its protein product is CSAQGSGGENTGELFF. The chain links TRBV29-1 to TRBJ2-2; 10 bases agree with TRBD2. This CDR3 comprises 16 residues. V lost 7 bases and J lost 1; bases outside the gene matches: 9. From germline, CDR1 is SQVTM and CDR2 ANQGSEA.